This TCR beta chain originates from a study of T cell responses to AZD1222 COVID-19 vaccine (dated by TCRdb to the early 2020s). In the study overall: TCR sequencing was performed for 230 to 250 trial participants, of whom roughly 200 were given two doses of AZD1222 and 26 were given two doses of MenACWY control vaccine. Trial participants were enrolled by age into subgroups of 18-55, 56-69 and 70-plus years, and 148, 28 and 57 TCR-sequenced participants, respectively, were included in these subgroups. Paper-wide results and their limitations: Conclusions about previously exposed vaccinees are limited because only a handful of AZD1222 recipients were SARS-CoV-2 seropositive at baseline. Nearly half of unique spike-specific TCRs reportedly recognized epitopes outside regions mutated in the B.1.351 and B.1.1.7 variants. Because no day 14 peak-response samples were available, the repertoires could be characterized only after the peak T cell response. The 56-69-year group was small, and its depth increase did not reach significance, likely because of low power. Spike-specific TCR breadth and depth rose significantly after two AZD1222 doses compared with day 0 and with MenACWY recipients. Vaccine-associated CD4 TCRs spanned the whole spike protein, with dominant responses in regions 160-218 and 743-854. Participants were mostly white British and included more females than males, and it was suggested by the authors that clonal diversity may have been underestimated.

The CDR3 regions of human TCRbeta chains were analyzed by immunosequencing. The study's own analysis went as follows. TCRs in the repertoires were compared against a reference library of SARS-CoV-2-specific TCRs that had been generated with the MIRA antigen-specificity platform. Breadth meant the fraction of unique TCRs that were SARS-CoV-2-associated, whereas depth meant the fraction of total T cells that were SARS-CoV-2-associated. Using the MIRA data, each spike-specific TCR was mapped to the spike region that the TCR reacts to and placed in a CD4 or CD8 class. Log10-transformed breadth and depth values were compared by one-way ANOVA with Sidak's multiple comparisons tests. TCRdb holds this immuneACCESS table with in-frame rearrangements only. Some clones are missing; in checked studies, unresolved V genes explain under half, and the rest has no known cause. V and J calls plus clone size are reproduced from that table; the DNA served to infer D and trimming. The sample table records 120,000 to 150,000 clones; 88% of these occur just once. Together, the top ten hold roughly 5.4% of the sample.

The time point label, as the study defines it: about 28 days (+/-7) after the second vaccine dose. The label giving this sample's treatment or condition can be read as: meningococcal conjugate vaccine given as trial control. Samples from vaccinated people were obtained from the UK trials COV001 and COV002, which included a single-blind randomized controlled phase 2/3 trial of AZD1222 (ChAdOx1 nCoV-19) in healthy adults. For TCRbeta chain sequencing, PBMC samples were collected from trial participants at day 0 and at day 28 after the second dose. CDR1 and CDR2 were assigned from the germline V gene as MNHEY and SVGEGT. Inclusive of the bounding cysteine and phenylalanine, the CDR3 is 13 residues long. Only the CDR3 DNA is retained, 39 bases long and in frame from the first base. Trimming at the junction amounts to 4 bases on V and 3 bases on J, and the germline ends lie 4 bases apart. There are a few counts of this clone. Its binding antigen is unknown. The sample holds no much larger clone one base away, and base qualities are not on file.

The specimen was peripheral blood, collected 28 days after the second dose of the MenACWY control vaccine. This TCR was recovered from an adult who received the MenACWY meningococcal vaccine as a control. The chain uses TRBV6-2 or TRBV6-3 and TRBJ2-6; no D gene can be assigned with confidence. The CDR3 is CASSLNGANVLTF. The sequenced DNA is TGTGCCAGCAGTTTAAATGGGGCCAACGTCCTGACTTTC.